Each of the 25 T cell receptor beta chains below was sequenced from the same sample in a study of cytomegalovirus exposure and HLA in healthy donors. Use of 60 Vbeta and 13 Jbeta primers characterized the PCR. Profiled with immunoSEQ multiplex PCR; TCRdb holds only in-frame clones, not every one. The sample lists approximately 100,000 clones; around three quarters were seen once. The sample was PBMCs. The receptor set was obtained from a man aged 45-60 years in good health and CMV-seropositive.

The chain carries TRBV6-6 and TRBJ2-5, with TRBD2 identical over 10 bases. The CDR3 contains 16 residues. Germline V gene lookup returns CDR1 MNHNY and CDR2 SVGAGI (reference sequence). J was trimmed by 3 bases and V by 2 bases; bases with no gene match: 6. The CDR3 DNA follows: TGTGCCAGCAGTTACCAAGCGGGAGGGCCCAAAGAGACCCAGTACTTC. This translates into CASSYQAGGPKETQYF.

The rearrangement links TRBV10-1 to TRBJ2-1; TRBD2 matches at 10 bases. V lost 6 bases, J lost 8 bases, and 7 bases stayed unmatched. Germline V gene data show CDR1 as WNHNN and CDR2 as SYGVQD (reference sequence). There are 14 residues in the CDR3. The CDR3 nucleotides are TGCGCCAGCAGGAGCGGGAGGGCCGGAGATGAGCAGTTCTTC. Translating gives CASRSGRAGDEQFF.

This chain links TRBV5-4 with TRBJ1-1; TRBD1 aligns across 11 bases. The CDR3 consists of 14 residues. Unmatched junction bases numbered 5, after V lost 5 bases and J lost 5 bases. The germline V gene has CDR1 SGHNT and CDR2 YYREEE (reference sequence). CDR3 amino acids: CASRLGQGATEAFF. The CDR3 coding sequence is TGTGCCAGCAGGCTTGGACAGGGGGCGACTGAAGCTTTCTTT.

CDR3 nucleotide sequence: TGTGCCAGCAGGATAAGCGGGGGGAACTACAATGAGCAGTTCTTC. This translates into CASRISGGNYNEQFF. The chain is built from TRBV21-1 and TRBJ2-1; the D call of TRBD2 is as the table states it, not checked on the DNA. TRBV21-1 is noted as a pseudogene. The CDR3 contains 15 residues.

V is TRBV5-1 and J is TRBJ2-5; no reliable D call. CDR3 length equals 13 residues. CDR1 is SGHRS and CDR2 is YFSETQ in the germline V gene. The ends were cut back, 0 bases at V and 1 base at J, with 4 bases in the middle. The CDR3 DNA sequence: TGCGCCAGCAGCTTGGGGCTCCAAGAGACCCAGTACTTC. Protein sequence: CASSLGLQETQYF.

The gene calls are TRBV6-5 and TRBJ1-1, with D perhaps matching TRBD1 (6 bases). There are 13 residues in the CDR3. Between the trimmed V and J ends, which lost 7 bases and 2 bases, there was a span of 11 bases. Germline V gene data show CDR1 as MNHEY and CDR2 as SVGAGI. The DNA of the CDR3 is TGTGCCAGCACCTTGGACAGTAACACTGAAGCTTTCTTT. Amino acids: CASTLDSNTEAFF.

The V call is TRBV5-1, the J call TRBJ1-4; D remains unclear. Trimming cost V 5 bases and J 8 bases, with 13 bases left between them. The CDR3 extends over 13 amino acids. The germline V gene has CDR1 SGHRS and CDR2 YFSETQ. The CDR3 DNA reads as TGCGCCAGCAGTAGAGGGTTTGGGGAAAAACTGTTTTTT. Translation gives CASSRGFGEKLFF.

This chain connects TRBV19 to TRBJ1-5; weak D call: TRBD1 (5 bases). With 6 bases removed from V and 6 bases from J, the gap between germline ends came to 15 bases. CDR3 size: 14 residues. CDR1 is LNHDA, CDR2 SQIVND, per germline (reference sequence). In DNA form, the CDR3 reads TGTGCCAGTAGGGGGCCCAGTCGAAGTCAGCCCCAGCATTTT. Its protein product is CASRGPSRSQPQHF.

The sample holds one count of this clone. This chain joins TRBV2 and TRBJ2-3; TRBD1 matches 10 bases. The V gene end was trimmed by 4 bases and the J gene end by 5 bases; junction bases not matched to a gene: 3. The length of the CDR3 is 14 residues. Germline lookup yields CDR1 SNHLY and CDR2 FYNNEI. As DNA, the CDR3 is TGTGCCAGCAGTGGCCGGACAGGGGGAGATACGCAGTATTTT. It encodes CASSGRTGGDTQYF.

The chain recombines TRBV9 with TRBJ1-1; 9 bases are shared with TRBD1. Germline V CDR1 and CDR2: SGDLS, YYNGEE. The CDR3 is 15 residues long. V lost 3 bases, J lost 5 bases, and 8 bases stayed unmatched. The CDR3 nucleotides are TGTGCCAGCAGCGATACAGGGGGCCTACGTACTGAAGCTTTCTTT. It encodes CASSDTGGLRTEAFF.

The V and J genes are TRBV11-3 and TRBJ1-1, with unresolved D. The V gene's germline CDR1 is SGHNT and CDR2 YENEEA. The CDR3 is made up of 13 amino acids. V was shortened by 1 base and J by 7 bases, with 10 bases between the two germline ends. DNA for the CDR3: TGTGCCAGCAGCTTAGGTGCCCTCGGTGAAGCTTTCTTT. Encoded protein: CASSLGALGEAFF.

Worth noting for this clone: The junction departs from germline at one end; a sequencing error may be responsible. The chain is built from TRBV29-1 and TRBJ2-6, with a weak D call TRBD1 (5 bases). The length of the CDR3 is 14 residues. Germline V lookup: CDR1 SQVTM, CDR2 ANQGSEA. The CDR3 here is CSVEENSGANGLTF. As DNA, the CDR3 is TGCAGCGTTGAGGAGAACTCTGGGGCCAACGGCCTGACTTTC. Filled out from reference TRBV29-1 and TRBJ2-6, the complete variable domain reads SAVISQKPSRDICQRGTSLTIQCQVDSQVTMMFWYRQQPGQSLTLIATANQGSEATYESGFVIDKFPISRPNLTFSTLTVSNMSPEDSSIYLCSVEENSGANGLTFGAGSRLTVL.

This chain connects TRBV9 to TRBJ1-3; D remains ambiguous. CDR1 and CDR2 from the germline V gene are SGDLS and YYNGEE. V was cut by 0 bases and J by 1 base, with 5 bases left in between. CDR3 length: 14 residues. In DNA, the CDR3 is TGTGCCAGCAGCGTAGACTTTTCTGGAAACACCATATATTTT. This sequence encodes CASSVDFSGNTIYF.

The chain carries TRBV4-1 and TRBJ2-3; D remains ambiguous. This CDR3 comprises 16 residues. The ends were cut back, 1 base at V and 1 base at J, with 12 bases in the middle. Per germline, CDR1 MGHRA and CDR2 YSYEKL. CDR3 amino acids: CASSQGGGLGTDTQYF. The DNA for the CDR3 is TGCGCCAGCAGCCAAGGTGGTGGCCTGGGCACAGATACGCAGTATTTT.

This chain connects TRBV4-1 to TRBJ1-2, with 11 bases lining up with TRBD1. CDR3 size: 14 residues. Germline loops: CDR1 MGHRA, CDR2 YSYEKL. V shed 4 bases, J shed 8 bases, and the junction held 6 bases outside the gene matches. The CDR3 nucleotides are TGCGCCAGCAGCCGGGACAGGGGGTTAGGAGGCTACACCTTC. Protein: CASSRDRGLGGYTF.

This clone was seen a handful of times. This chain connects TRBV6-1 to TRBJ2-5, with D possibly TRBD1 on 6 matching bases. The end of the DNA is better explained by TRBJ2-7, so the J call may be wrong. The CDR3 runs 13 residues. CDR1 and CDR2 (germline): MNHNS, SASEGT. CDR3 amino acids: CASSDGRGYEQYF. Written as DNA, the CDR3 is TGTGCCAGCAGTGACGGCAGGGGATACGAGCAGTACTTC.

This clone was found once. The genes are TRBV5-1 and TRBJ2-3; 10 nucleotides line up with TRBD1. J was trimmed by 4 bases and V by 4 bases; bases with no gene match: 6. This CDR3 is 15 amino acids long. Germline-derived CDR1 and CDR2 are SGHRS and YFSETQ. In DNA form, the CDR3 reads TGCGCCAGCAGCCCAGGAGGGACAGGGGCAGATACGCAGTATTTT. Translating gives CASSPGGTGADTQYF.

This clone was recorded a few times. The chain couples TRBV18 to TRBJ1-5; no clear D gene. Germline V gives CDR1 KGHSH, CDR2 LQKENI. Trimming removed 3 bases from V and 5 bases from J, with 11 bases in between. The CDR3 sequence is 14 residues long. CDR3: CASSPSDGDQPQHF. The CDR3 nucleotides are TGTGCCAGCTCACCGTCGGACGGGGATCAGCCCCAGCATTTT.

The chain links TRBV15 to TRBJ2-7; TRBD2 agrees at 7 bases. The CDR3 runs 15 residues. V shed 1 base and J 0 bases; nucleotides not matched to a gene: 3. Germline V lookup: CDR1 LNHNV, CDR2 YYDKDF (reference sequence). CDR3 amino acids: CATSRGRGSSYEQYF. As DNA, the CDR3 is TGTGCCACCAGCAGAGGGCGGGGGTCCTCCTACGAGCAGTACTTC.

This clone was detected only once. The rearrangement uses TRBV19 and TRBJ1-2; D not resolved. Germline CDR1 LNHDA, CDR2 SQIVND (reference sequence). CDR3 length: 11 amino acids. The V end was cut by 3 bases, the J end by 8 bases, with 7 bases between. CDR3 residues: CASSMNSGYTF. CDR3 nucleotide sequence: TGTGCCAGTAGTATGAACTCAGGCTACACCTTC.

The chain joins TRBV27 to TRBJ1-1; TRBD1 matches at 7 bases. The CDR3 extends over 13 amino acids. Germline V gene data show CDR1 as MNHEY and CDR2 as SMNVEV (reference sequence). V was clipped by 0 bases and J by 6 bases; unmatched bases: 1. The CDR3 region has the DNA TGTGCCAGCAGTTTATCAACAGGGGCTGAAGCTTTCTTT. Translated, it gives CASSLSTGAEAFF.

This clone was found once. The genes are TRBV19 and TRBJ2-7, with 9 nucleotides matching TRBD2. With 3 bases clipped from V and 1 base from J, the junction kept 4 bases outside the gene matches. The CDR3 covers 15 residues. Germline lookup yields CDR1 LNHDA and CDR2 SQIVND (reference sequence). CDR3 loop: CASSIVAGESYEQYF. The DNA of the CDR3 is TGTGCCAGTAGTATCGTAGCGGGAGAATCCTACGAGCAGTACTTC.

The CDR3 loop is CASSMAGTGGTSGTQYF. The CDR3 DNA sequence: TGTGCCAGCAGCATGGCCGGGACAGGGGGGACCTCAGGGACCCAGTACTTC. The rearrangement joins TRBV7-2 to TRBJ2-5, with 11 bases identical to TRBD1. The CDR3 contains 17 residues. Germline V gives CDR1 SGHTA, CDR2 FQGNSA. V was pared by 5 bases and J by 7 bases, with 15 bases of the junction left unmatched. Based on the CDR3 plus reference TRBV7-2 and TRBJ2-5, the full variable domain is GAGVSQSPSNKVTEKGKDVELRCDPISGHTALYWYRQSLGQGLEFLIYFQGNSAPDKSGLPSDRFSAERTGGSVSTLTIQRTQQEDSAVYLCASSMAGTGGTSGTQYFGPGTRLLVL.

The V call is TRBV6-1, the J call TRBJ2-1, with 7 positions matching TRBD1. Germline V gene lookup returns CDR1 MNHNS and CDR2 SASEGT. There are 14 residues in the CDR3. V lost 10 bases, J lost 8 bases, and 14 bases stayed unmatched. The CDR3 DNA reads TGTGCCACAATCCGGGACAGCGGTGGGGATGAGCAGTTCTTC. It encodes CATIRDSGGDEQFF.

The V gene is TRBV19, the J gene TRBJ2-7; 11 nucleotides line up with TRBD2. The CDR3 contains 18 residues. The V segment lost 4 bases and the J segment 0 bases; nucleotides outside the gene matches: 11. Germline loops: CDR1 LNHDA, CDR2 SQIVND (reference sequence). The CDR3: CASSTPLAGGSSSYEQYF. The DNA of the CDR3 is TGTGCCAGTAGTACCCCCTTAGCGGGGGGGTCTAGCTCCTACGAGCAGTACTTC. The full variable domain, with the rest looked up from reference TRBV19 and TRBJ2-7, is DGGITQSPKYLFRKEGQNVTLSCEQNLNHDAMYWYRQDPGQGLRLIYYSQIVNDFQKGDIAEGYSVSREKKESFPLTVTSAQKNPTAFYLCASSTPLAGGSSSYEQYFGPGTRLTVT.